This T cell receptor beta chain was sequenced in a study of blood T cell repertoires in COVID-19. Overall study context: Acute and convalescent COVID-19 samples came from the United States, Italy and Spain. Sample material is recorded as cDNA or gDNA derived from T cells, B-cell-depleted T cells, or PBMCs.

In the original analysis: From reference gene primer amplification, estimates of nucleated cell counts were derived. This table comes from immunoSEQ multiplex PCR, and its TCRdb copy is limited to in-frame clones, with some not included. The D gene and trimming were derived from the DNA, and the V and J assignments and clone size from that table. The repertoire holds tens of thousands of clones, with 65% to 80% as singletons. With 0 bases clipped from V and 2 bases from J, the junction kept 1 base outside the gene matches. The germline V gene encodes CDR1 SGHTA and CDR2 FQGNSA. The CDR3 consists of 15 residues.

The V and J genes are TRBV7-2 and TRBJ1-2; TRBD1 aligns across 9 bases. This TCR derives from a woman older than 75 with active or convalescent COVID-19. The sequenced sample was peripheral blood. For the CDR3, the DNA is TGTGCCAGCAGCTTAGCGACAGGGGGGAACTATGGCTACACCTTC. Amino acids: CASSLATGGNYGYTF.